These 21 T cell receptor beta chains were sequenced from one sample in a study of T cell repertoires in cytomegalovirus infection. In TCRdb, the reads were re-called with MiXCR into one record per CDR3 protein. Counted here are approximately 550,000 distinct CDR3 sequences, about 17% occurring once; the ten biggest clones make up roughly a quarter. The material sequenced was CD8+ T cells from PBMCs. The receptors were gathered from a human donor in good health (CMV status not recorded). Some clones in this sample may be carry-over from other donors' samples.

This clonotype was detected ten times or more. The chain is built from TRBV7-9 and TRBJ2-5; tentatively, D is TRBD1 (6 bases). The length of the CDR3 is 15 residues. The V end was cut by 2 bases, the J end by 1 base, with 11 bases between. Germline lookup yields CDR1 SEHNR and CDR2 FQNEAQ (reference sequence). In nucleotides, the CDR3 is TGTGCCAGCAGCTTACGTTTAGGGGGCCAAGAGACCCAGTACTTC. It yields the protein CASSLRLGGQETQYF. Variable domain in full (rest from reference TRBV7-9 and TRBJ2-5): DTGVSQNPRHKITKRGQNVTFRCDPISEHNRLYWYRQTLGQGPEFLTYFQNEAQLEKSRLLSDRFSAERPKGSFSTLEIQRTEQGDSAMYLCASSLRLGGQETQYFGPGTRLLVL.

The chain joins TRBV5-6 to TRBJ1-1, with D tentatively TRBD1 (5 bases). In germline, CDR1 is SGHDT, CDR2 YYEEEE. This CDR3 is built from 16 residues. Trimming pared 3 bases from V and 0 bases from J, leaving 15 bases between. The CDR3 DNA follows: TGTGCCAGCAGCTGGGTTGAAAAAGGGGTGAACACTGAAGCTTTCTTT. Translated, it gives CASSWVEKGVNTEAFF.

This clonotype was detected many times. The gene calls are TRBV24-1 and TRBJ1-1; D call uncertain. Trimming removed 4 bases at V and 6 bases at J, with 8 bases between. The germline V gene encodes CDR1 KGHDR and CDR2 SFDVKD. CDR3 length: 12 amino acids. CDR3 residues: CATSEKGAEAFF. The CDR3 DNA reads as TGTGCCACCAGTGAAAAGGGTGCTGAAGCTTTCTTT.

The chain employs TRBV4-2 and TRBJ1-3; D is undetermined. In germline, CDR1 is LGHNA, CDR2 YNFKEQ. This CDR3 region has 16 residues. V gave up 0 bases and J gave up 1 base, with 10 bases separating them. The CDR3 sequence: CASSQDRPGSGNTIYF. In nucleotides, the CDR3 is TGTGCCAGCAGCCAAGATCGGCCAGGATCTGGAAACACCATATATTTT.

This clonotype was picked up many times. The chain uses TRBV19 and TRBJ2-2; 11 bases fit TRBD2. This CDR3 is built from 16 residues. CDR1 LNHDA and CDR2 SQIVND come from the germline V gene (reference sequence). With V trimmed by 5 bases and J by 0 bases, 2 bases remained unmatched. For the CDR3, the DNA is TGTGCCAGTAGTGAGGGACTAGCGGCGAACACCGGGGAGCTGTTTTTT. Translation gives CASSEGLAANTGELFF.

The V gene is TRBV6-6, the J gene TRBJ1-3; D gene uncertain. This CDR3 region has 15 residues. Germline V CDR1 and CDR2: MNHNY, SVGAGI (reference sequence). Trimming pared 6 bases from V and 0 bases from J, leaving 12 bases between. CDR3: CASRAGPFSGNTIYF. The CDR3, as DNA: TGTGCCAGCAGAGCCGGACCCTTCTCTGGAAACACCATATATTTT.

This clonotype occurred a few times. The chain carries TRBV29-1 and TRBJ1-1; D uncertain. The germline V gene encodes CDR1 SQVTM and CDR2 ANQGSEA. V shed 7 bases and J shed 4 bases, with 13 bases lying between them. There are 12 residues in the CDR3. The CDR3 nucleotides are TGCAGCGCGGAGGGTTTGGGCACTGAAGCTTTCTTT. Translated: CSAEGLGTEAFF.

This clonotype was counted at least ten times. The chain combines TRBV12-3 or TRBV12-4 with TRBJ1-2, with a weak D call TRBD1 (6 bases). The CDR3 has 16 residues. Trimming stripped 3 bases from V and 6 bases from J, with 20 bases between. The CDR3 loop reads CASSFSARRGGNGYTF. CDR3 nucleotides: TGTGCCAGCAGTTTTTCAGCGCGCAGGGGTGGTAATGGCTACACCTTC.

The chain is built from TRBV6-1 and TRBJ2-7; no clear D gene. CDR1 and CDR2 from the germline V gene are MNHNS and SASEGT. The CDR3 consists of 13 residues. Trimming took off 1 base at V and 5 bases at J, with 9 bases between the two ends. The CDR3 bases are TGTGCCAGCAGTGAAGGGCACTACGACGAGCAGTACTTC. It codes for CASSEGHYDEQYF.

This clonotype showed up many times. This sequence joins TRBV7-9 and TRBJ2-1; 8 bases match TRBD1. The V segment lost 1 base and the J segment 9 bases; nucleotides outside the gene matches: 11. Germline loops: CDR1 SEHNR, CDR2 FQNEAQ (reference sequence). This CDR3 has 16 residues. The CDR3 spells CASSLGGTGKFTEQFF. In DNA form, the CDR3 reads TGTGCCAGCAGCTTAGGGGGGACAGGAAAGTTCACTGAGCAGTTCTTC. Looking up the rest from reference TRBV7-9 and TRBJ2-1 gives the full variable domain: DTGVSQNPRHKITKRGQNVTFRCDPISEHNRLYWYRQTLGQGPEFLTYFQNEAQLEKSRLLSDRFSAERPKGSFSTLEIQRTEQGDSAMYLCASSLGGTGKFTEQFFGPGTRLTVL.

V is TRBV5-6 and J is TRBJ1-6, with D tentatively TRBD1 (5 bases). The V and J ends lost 4 bases and 10 bases respectively, with 21 bases between them. The CDR3 extends over 16 amino acids. The germline V gene encodes CDR1 SGHDT and CDR2 YYEEEE. For the CDR3, the DNA is TGTGCCAGCAGCCCCTCGGAGCCGTCGGGGGACTCACCCCTCCACTTT. Protein product: CASSPSEPSGDSPLHF.

The chain joins TRBV2 to TRBJ2-1; the match to TRBD2 covers 9 bases. The CDR3 is 14 residues long. In germline, CDR1 is SNHLY, CDR2 FYNNEI. Trimming cost V 4 bases and J 5 bases; bases outside gene matches: 3. The CDR3 DNA reads TGTGCCAGCAGTGGCGGGAGGGACCACAATGAGCAGTTCTTC. Its translation is CASSGGRDHNEQFF.

This clonotype has at least ten counts. The rearrangement joins TRBV11-2 to TRBJ2-3, with a tentative D call TRBD1 (7 bases). Germline-derived CDR1 and CDR2 are SGHAT and FQNNGV. V was shortened by 5 bases and J by 0 bases, with 15 bases between the two germline ends. This CDR3 has 16 amino acids. In nucleotides, the CDR3 is TGTGCCAGCAGCCCCAGACAGGGAGGCAGCACAGATACGCAGTATTTT. Translated, it gives CASSPRQGGSTDTQYF.

The V and J genes are TRBV6-2 or TRBV6-3 and TRBJ1-2; 9 nucleotides match TRBD1. Germline-derived CDR1 and CDR2 are MNHEY and SVGEGT. The CDR3 contains 15 residues. Losses at the gene ends were 5 bases for V and 2 bases for J; bases not matched to a gene: 6. The chain's CDR3 is CASSPDRGGNYGYTF. The CDR3 bases are TGTGCCAGCAGTCCGGACAGGGGAGGAAACTATGGCTACACCTTC.

There are many counts of this clonotype. The V call is TRBV12-3 or TRBV12-4, the J call TRBJ2-6; 8 bases agree with TRBD1. The ends lost 0 bases at V and 3 bases at J; junction bases unmatched: 7. The CDR3 totals 18 residues. CDR3 in amino acids: CASSLAGQGALGANVLTF. DNA for the CDR3: TGTGCCAGCAGTTTAGCCGGTCAGGGGGCGCTTGGGGCCAACGTCCTGACTTTC.

This clonotype showed up many times. The chain recombines TRBV12-3 or TRBV12-4 with TRBJ2-7; D gene ambiguous. This CDR3 comprises 13 residues. V lost 7 bases and J lost 3, with 13 bases in between. As DNA, the CDR3 is TGTGCCAGCACCAAAACGGGTGGCTACGAGCAGTACTTC. The encoded protein is CASTKTGGYEQYF.

The table lists this clonotype with a few counts. The chain combines TRBV12-5 with TRBJ1-1, with D unresolved. The CDR3 runs to 12 residues. Germline V lookup: CDR1 LGHNT, CDR2 FRNRAP. V gave up 2 bases and J gave up 1 base, with 2 bases separating them. CDR3 DNA: TGTGCTAGTGGTTTGTGGAACACTGAAGCTTTCTTT. Its translation is CASGLWNTEAFF.

This clonotype was observed many times. The chain has TRBV7-6 and TRBJ2-1; TRBD2 matches at 10 bases. This CDR3 contains 16 residues. Losses at the gene ends were 1 base for V and 5 bases for J; bases not matched to a gene: 5. Germline V gene data show CDR1 as SGHVS and CDR2 as FNYEAQ. The CDR3 sequence: CASSLEREGRDNEQFF. The CDR3 DNA reads as TGTGCCAGCAGCTTAGAGCGGGAGGGCCGCGACAATGAGCAGTTCTTC.

Notes on this clonotype: A junction end diverges from the germline sequence, so it may reflect a read error. The chain carries TRBV20-1 and TRBJ2-7; 7 nucleotides match TRBD2. This CDR3 is built from 15 residues. CDR1 and CDR2 (germline): DFQATT, SNEGSKA (reference sequence). CDR3 amino acids: CSAGEGASGSYEQYF. The CDR3 DNA sequence: TGCAGTGCTGGAGAAGGAGCTAGCGGCTCCTACGAGCAGTACTTC.

About this clonotype itself: The CDR3 end shows no conserved phenylalanine or tryptophan, and so a read error is likely. The CDR3 DNA reads TGTGCCACCACCAAGGAGGGGAAGGAGACCCAGTACTTA. It specifies CATTKEGKETQYL. This chain joins TRBV15 and TRBJ2-5, with a weak D call TRBD2 (6 bases). Trimming cost V 7 bases and J 5 bases, with 14 bases left between them. Germline values: CDR1 LNHNV, CDR2 YYDKDF (reference sequence). This CDR3 has 13 amino acids.

Only a few counts were recorded for this clonotype. V gene TRBV2 combines with J gene TRBJ2-7; TRBD1 might be the D (5 bases). The CDR3 is made up of 15 amino acids. The germline V gene has CDR1 SNHLY and CDR2 FYNNEI. Trimming removed 8 bases from V and 0 bases from J, with 17 bases in between. CDR3 region: CASRMGQSFSYEQYF. As DNA, the CDR3 is TGTGCCAGCCGAATGGGGCAGTCTTTCTCCTACGAGCAGTACTTC.